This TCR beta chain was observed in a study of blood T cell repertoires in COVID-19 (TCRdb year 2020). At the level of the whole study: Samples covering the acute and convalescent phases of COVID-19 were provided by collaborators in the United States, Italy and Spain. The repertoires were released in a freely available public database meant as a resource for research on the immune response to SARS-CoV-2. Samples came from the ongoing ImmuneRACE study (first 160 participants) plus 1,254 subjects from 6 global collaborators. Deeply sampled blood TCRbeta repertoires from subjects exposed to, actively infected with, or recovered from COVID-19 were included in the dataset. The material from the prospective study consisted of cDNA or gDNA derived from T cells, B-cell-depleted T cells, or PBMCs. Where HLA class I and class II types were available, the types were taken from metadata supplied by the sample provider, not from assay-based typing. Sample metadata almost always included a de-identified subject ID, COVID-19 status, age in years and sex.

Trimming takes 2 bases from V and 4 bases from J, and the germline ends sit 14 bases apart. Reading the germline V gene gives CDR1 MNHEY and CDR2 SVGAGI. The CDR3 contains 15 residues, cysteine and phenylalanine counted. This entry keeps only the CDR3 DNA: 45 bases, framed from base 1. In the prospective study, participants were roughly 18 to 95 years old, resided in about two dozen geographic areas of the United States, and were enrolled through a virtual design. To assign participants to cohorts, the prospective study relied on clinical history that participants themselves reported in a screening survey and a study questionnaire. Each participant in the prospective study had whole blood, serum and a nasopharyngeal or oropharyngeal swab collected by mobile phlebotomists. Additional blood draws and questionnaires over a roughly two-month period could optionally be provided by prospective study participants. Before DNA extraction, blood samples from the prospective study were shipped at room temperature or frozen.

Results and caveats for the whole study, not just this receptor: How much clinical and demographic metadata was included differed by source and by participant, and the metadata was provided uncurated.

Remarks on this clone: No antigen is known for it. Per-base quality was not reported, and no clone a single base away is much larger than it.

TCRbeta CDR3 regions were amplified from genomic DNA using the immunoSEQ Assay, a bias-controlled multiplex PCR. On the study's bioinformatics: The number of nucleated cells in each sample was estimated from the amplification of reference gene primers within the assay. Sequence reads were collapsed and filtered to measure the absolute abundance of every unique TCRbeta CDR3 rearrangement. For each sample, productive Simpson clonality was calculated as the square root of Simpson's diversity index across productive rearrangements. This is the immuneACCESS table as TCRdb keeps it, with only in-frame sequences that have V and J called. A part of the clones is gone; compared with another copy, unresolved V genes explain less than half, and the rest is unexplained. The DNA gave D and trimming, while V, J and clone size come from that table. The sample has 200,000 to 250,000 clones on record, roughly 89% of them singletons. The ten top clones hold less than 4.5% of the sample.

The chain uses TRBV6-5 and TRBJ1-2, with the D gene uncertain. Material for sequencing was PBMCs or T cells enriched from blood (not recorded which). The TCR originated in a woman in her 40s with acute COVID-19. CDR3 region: CASSYGGLPSYGYTF. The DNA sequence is TGTGCCAGCAGTTACGGAGGGCTCCCCTCCTATGGCTACACCTTC.